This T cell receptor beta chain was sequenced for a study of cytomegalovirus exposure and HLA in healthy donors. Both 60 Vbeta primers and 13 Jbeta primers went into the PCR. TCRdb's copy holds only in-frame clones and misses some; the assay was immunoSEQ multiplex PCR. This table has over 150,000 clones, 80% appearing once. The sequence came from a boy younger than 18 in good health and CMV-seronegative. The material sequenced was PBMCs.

The CDR3 loop is CASSPTGTNANYGYTF. CDR3 coding DNA: TGCGCCAGCAGCCCCACCGGGACAAACGCTAACTATGGCTACACCTTC. The chain combines TRBV5-1 with TRBJ1-2; D is possibly TRBD1 (6 bases). The germline gives CDR1 SGHRS, CDR2 YFSETQ. Trimming removed 4 bases at V and 0 bases at J, with 16 bases between. The CDR3 spans 16 residues.